The 32 T cell receptor beta chains given below trace back to one sample, sequenced in a study of blood T cells in healthy people across ages. Next came a second PCR, run for about 6 to 11 cycles, which used a sample-barcoded 5' primer along with a J-beta primer mix. TCRdb used MiXCR to reprocess the 5' RACE reads, holding one entry per CDR3 protein. This table holds more than 800,000 distinct CDR3 sequences, 25% to 35% found once. The material sequenced was blood. The origin of the receptors is a woman of 80 years or more in good health.

V is TRBV6-2 or TRBV6-3 and J is TRBJ1-5; perhaps TRBD1 as D (5 bases). Trimming shortened V by 1 base and J by 1 base, and 8 bases separated the two germline ends. The germline V gene encodes CDR1 MNHEY and CDR2 SVGEGT. This CDR3 is built from 15 residues. CDR3 in DNA: TGTGCCAGCAGTTACTTGGACAAAAGCAATCAGCCCCAGCATTTT. Amino acids: CASSYLDKSNQPQHF.

The V and J genes are TRBV20-1 and TRBJ2-3; 9 nucleotides align to TRBD2. In germline, CDR1 is DFQATT, CDR2 SNEGSKA (reference sequence). The CDR3 covers 16 residues. V lost 2 bases, J lost 4 bases, and 10 bases stayed unmatched. The CDR3 loop is CSARKGGGARADTQYF. The CDR3, as DNA: TGCAGTGCTAGAAAAGGCGGGGGGGCCCGGGCAGATACGCAGTATTTT.

This clonotype was recorded at least ten times. This chain links TRBV6-2 or TRBV6-3 with TRBJ1-2; D is ambiguous. Germline V CDR1 and CDR2: MNHEY, SVGEGT. CDR3 length: 14 amino acids. The V gene lost 2 bases and the J gene lost 4 bases, with 11 bases spanning the gap. The CDR3 DNA reads as TGTGCCAGCAGTTACCCCACGGCAAGCTATGGCTACACCTTC. Its translation is CASSYPTASYGYTF.

This clonotype occurred many times. The rearrangement links TRBV6-5 to TRBJ2-5; maybe TRBD2 (6 bases). Looked up from germline, CDR1 is MNHEY and CDR2 is SVGAGI. Trimming pared 4 bases from V and 11 bases from J, leaving 26 bases between. CDR3 length equals 16 residues. The CDR3 region is CASSLGGGAAAHEQYF. As DNA, the CDR3 is TGTGCCAGCAGTTTGGGAGGAGGGGCCGCGGCACATGAGCAGTACTTC.

This clonotype came up a few times. An end of the junction differs from the germline gene, which may be a read error. This rearrangement joins TRBV11-2 to TRBJ2-5; 10 bases fit TRBD1. This CDR3 region has 18 residues. Germline CDR1 and CDR2: SGHAT and FQNNGV. DNA for the CDR3: TGTGTCAGCAGCCCCCTCTCCCGGGACAGGGGATTACAAGAGACCCAGTACTTC. Its protein is CVSSPLSRDRGLQETQYF. The full variable domain, in which reference TRBV11-2 and TRBJ2-5 provide the parts outside the CDR3, is EAGVAQSPRYKIIEKRQSVAFWCNPISGHATLYWYQQILGQGPKLLIQFQNNGVVDDSQLPKDRFSAERLKGVDSTLKIQPAKLEDSAVYLCVSSPLSRDRGLQETQYFGPGTRLLVL.

This sequence joins TRBV7-2 and TRBJ1-1, with TRBD1 identical over 7 bases. The trim removed 5 bases at V and 3 bases at J, leaving 6 bases unmatched. The CDR3 covers 14 residues. The germline V gene encodes CDR1 SGHTA and CDR2 FQGNSA. CDR3 sequence reads: CASSNNRGDTEAFF. DNA of the CDR3: TGTGCCAGCAGCAATAACAGGGGAGACACTGAAGCTTTCTTT.

This clonotype was counted ten times or more. The genes are TRBV7-2 and TRBJ1-5; perhaps TRBD1 as D (5 bases). The length of the CDR3 is 14 residues. V lost 5 bases and J 5 bases, leaving 13 bases between the germline ends. Germline CDR1 reads SGHTA; CDR2 reads FQGNSA. The CDR3 spells CASSTRGPYQPQHF. For the CDR3, the DNA is TGTGCCAGCAGCACCCGGGGCCCGTATCAGCCCCAGCATTTT. The full variable domain, its missing parts supplied by reference TRBV7-2 and TRBJ1-5, is GAGVSQSPSNKVTEKGKDVELRCDPISGHTALYWYRQSLGQGLEFLIYFQGNSAPDKSGLPSDRFSAERTGGSVSTLTIQRTQQEDSAVYLCASSTRGPYQPQHFGDGTRLSIL.

This clonotype was recorded at least ten times. The J gene is TRBJ2-5, the V gene TRBV12-3 or TRBV12-4; tentative D call: TRBD2 (6 bases). The CDR3 is 15 amino acids. Trimming removed 8 bases from V and 5 bases from J, with 21 bases in between. The CDR3 region is CASSPYSGGGETQYF. The CDR3 DNA reads TGTGCCAGCTCCCCCTATTCCGGGGGTGGGGAGACCCAGTACTTC.

In regard to this clonotype: This may be a read error, as it is one base from a much larger clone. Lacking the conserved final phenylalanine or tryptophan, this CDR3 likely reflects a read error. This rearrangement joins TRBV6-6 to TRBJ2-5; TRBD1 matches 8 bases. The DNA end is more similar to TRBJ2-4, so the J call may be wrong. The CDR3 runs 17 residues. The V gene's germline CDR1 is MNHNY and CDR2 SVGAGI (reference sequence). CDR3 residues: CASSPPGQASAKNIQYV. The CDR3 bases are TGTGCCAGCAGTCCCCCGGGACAGGCGTCAGCCAAAAACATTCAGTACGTC.

This clonotype has more than one count but fewer than ten. It may be a read error: a sequence one base away is much more abundant. The chain recombines TRBV7-2 with TRBJ2-1; 8 bases agree with TRBD2. The J call may be incorrect, as the DNA end agrees better with TRBJ2-7. The CDR3 loop spans 16 amino acids. Germline CDR1 SGHTA, CDR2 FQGNSA. The CDR3 here is CASSLVGGGTYNEQYF. The CDR3 DNA sequence: TGTGCCAGCAGCTTAGTTGGCGGGGGGACTTACAATGAGCAGTACTTC.

This clonotype has more than one count but fewer than ten. The chain employs TRBV6-2 or TRBV6-3 and TRBJ2-2, with 7 bases matching TRBD1. The CDR3 extends over 13 amino acids. The J segment lost 6 bases and the V segment lost 5 bases, leaving 3 bases of the junction unmatched. CDR1 is MNHEY, CDR2 SVGEGT, per germline. The CDR3 DNA sequence: TGTGCCAGCAGTACAGGGGTGTCCGGGGAGCTGTTTTTT. Translating gives CASSTGVSGELFF.

In this sample, this clonotype turned up many times. The chain combines TRBV30 with TRBJ2-1; 10 bases are a match to TRBD2. Germline values: CDR1 GTSNPN, CDR2 SVGIG (reference sequence). CDR3 size: 13 residues. With 3 bases clipped from V and 12 bases from J, the junction kept 8 bases outside the gene matches. The CDR3: CAWRPSGGTAQFF. CDR3 DNA sequence: TGTGCCTGGAGGCCTAGCGGGGGTACGGCGCAGTTCTTC.

This clonotype came up a few times. A much larger clonotype is one base distant, so this may be a read error. The chain carries TRBV7-2 and TRBJ2-5; 8 nucleotides line up with TRBD2. After removal of 6 bases from V and 13 bases from J, the junction contained 10 bases not matched to a gene. This CDR3 spans 12 amino acids. Germline V gene lookup returns CDR1 SGHTA and CDR2 FQGNSA. CDR3 nucleotides: TGTGCCAGCAGTTCCTCGGGGGGGCCGCGGTACTTC. This sequence encodes CASSSSGGPRYF.

Comments on this clonotype: It may be a read error: a sequence one base away is much more abundant. The rearrangement joins TRBV6-1 to TRBJ2-3; D is possibly TRBD1 (5 bases). Trimming took off 7 bases at V and 7 bases at J, with 21 bases between the two ends. CDR1 and CDR2 (germline): MNHNS, SASEGT. This CDR3 is built from 15 residues. The CDR3 is CASNPLTGFNNTQYF. The CDR3 DNA is TGTGCCAGCAATCCGCTCACAGGTTTTAATAATACGCAGTATTTT.

The chain combines TRBV6-2 or TRBV6-3 with TRBJ1-2, with 7 bases matching TRBD1. CDR1 is MNHEY and CDR2 is SVGEGT in the germline V gene. The J segment lost 3 bases and the V segment lost 6 bases, leaving 13 bases of the junction unmatched. The CDR3 covers 16 residues. The CDR3 coding sequence is TGTGCCAGCAGCGGACAGGAGAACTTGTGGGACTATGGCTACACCTTC. Translated, it gives CASSGQENLWDYGYTF.

In this sample, this clonotype turned up a few times. Germline and junction disagree at one end, which may indicate a read error. This rearrangement joins TRBV18 to TRBJ2-1; weak D call: TRBD2 (6 bases). Germline V CDR1 and CDR2: KGHSH, LQKENI. CDR3 length equals 13 residues. The CDR3, as DNA: TGTGCCGGCTCCCCACAGGAGGGCGATGAGCAGTTCTTC. Its translation is CAGSPQEGDEQFF.

This clonotype was recorded at least ten times. This chain joins TRBV20-1 and TRBJ2-7, with D unresolved. There are 11 residues in the CDR3. V was trimmed by 6 bases and J by 2 bases, leaving 8 bases between them. The germline V gene encodes CDR1 DFQATT and CDR2 SNEGSKA (reference sequence). CDR3 region: CSAWAAYEQYF. CDR3 in DNA: TGCAGTGCATGGGCGGCCTACGAGCAGTACTTC.

This clonotype has at least ten counts. This chain joins TRBV27 and TRBJ2-6, with D possibly TRBD1 on 5 matching bases. Looked up from germline, CDR1 is MNHEY and CDR2 is SMNVEV (reference sequence). The CDR3 is made up of 19 amino acids. V was cut by 3 bases and J by 1 base, with 19 bases left in between. CDR3 nucleotide sequence: TGTGCCAGCAGTTTGAGAAGTCAGGGTTCCGGGTCTGGGGCCAACGTCCTGACTTTC. Protein: CASSLRSQGSGSGANVLTF.

This clonotype was seen a few times. V gene TRBV4-3 combines with J gene TRBJ2-3, with TRBD2 matching over 8 bases. The V and J ends lost 3 bases and 0 bases, in that order; junction bases with no gene match: 2. CDR3 size: 15 residues. The germline CDR1 and CDR2 sequences are LGHNA and YSLEER. CDR3 amino acids: CASSQRGASTDTQYF. The DNA for the CDR3 is TGCGCCAGCAGCCAGCGGGGGGCGAGCACAGATACGCAGTATTTT.

The chain is built from TRBV30 and TRBJ2-4; maybe TRBD2 (5 bases). With the DNA end fitting TRBJ2-7 better, the J assignment may be wrong. This CDR3 comprises 14 residues. Germline-derived CDR1 and CDR2 are GTSNPN and SVGIG (reference sequence). CDR3 in DNA: TGTGCCTGGAGCCCAGGACTTCTCCCATACGAGCAGTACTTC. Its protein is CAWSPGLLPYEQYF.

As to this clonotype: Relative to the germline gene, one junction end is altered; a read error may explain this. V gene TRBV12-3 or TRBV12-4 combines with J gene TRBJ2-3; D might be TRBD1 (5 bases). This CDR3 has 14 amino acids. The CDR3 nucleotides are TGTGCCAGCAGTTTTACAGGTAGCACAGATGCGCAGTATTTT. This gives the protein CASSFTGSTDAQYF.

This clonotype appeared many times. J is TRBJ2-1 and V is TRBV9, with 13 bases lining up with TRBD2. V gave up 3 bases and J gave up 4 bases; unmatched junction bases: 7. CDR1 is SGDLS, CDR2 YYNGEE, per germline. This CDR3 spans 17 amino acids. The CDR3 sequence is CASSERTSGGGYNEQFF. The CDR3, as DNA: TGTGCCAGCAGCGAGCGGACTAGCGGGGGAGGGTACAATGAGCAGTTCTTC.

This clonotype was recorded at least ten times. The rearrangement links TRBV12-3 or TRBV12-4 to TRBJ2-7, with D unresolved. CDR3 length: 13 residues. Trimming removed 3 bases from V and 2 bases from J, with 8 bases in between. The CDR3 is CASSLKAPYEQYF. Written as DNA, the CDR3 is TGTGCCAGCAGTTTGAAAGCACCCTACGAGCAGTACTTC.

There are many counts of this clonotype. The J gene is TRBJ1-6, the V gene TRBV9; 7 nucleotides line up with TRBD1. CDR1 is SGDLS, CDR2 YYNGEE, per germline. The CDR3 consists of 15 residues. V lost 3 bases to trimming and J lost 7 bases; unmatched junction nucleotides: 7. CDR3: CASSGPGQHNSPLHF. DNA for the CDR3: TGTGCCAGCAGCGGGCCGGGACAGCACAATTCACCCCTCCACTTT.

This clonotype showed up just once. A much larger clone differs by one base, so this may be a read error. This sequence joins TRBV5-4 and TRBJ2-4; D is unresolved. TRBJ2-5 explains the end of the DNA better; the J call may be wrong. This CDR3 has 13 residues. Germline assignment: CDR1 SGHNT and CDR2 YYREEE (reference sequence). The CDR3 protein is CASSYPSGETQYF. CDR3 sequence (DNA): TGTGCCAGCAGCTACCCGTCCGGGGAGACCCAGTACTTC.

CDR3 DNA sequence: TGCAGTGCAAATACCGGGACTAGGGGAGAGACCCAGTACTTC. This encodes CSANTGTRGETQYF. The gene calls are TRBV20-1 and TRBJ2-5; 8 bases are shared with TRBD2. The CDR3 is 14 residues long. Germline lookup yields CDR1 DFQATT and CDR2 SNEGSKA (reference sequence). After removal of 6 bases from V and 4 bases from J, the junction contained 10 bases not matched to a gene.

There are a few counts of this clonotype. V gene TRBV20-1 combines with J gene TRBJ1-1, with D possibly being TRBD1 (6 bases). The germline V and J ends were trimmed by 3 bases and 0 bases, with 11 bases remaining between them. CDR1 and CDR2 (germline): DFQATT, SNEGSKA (reference sequence). The CDR3 has 14 amino acids. CDR3 nucleotides: TGCAGTGCTAGTGCAGGGGCGATGAACACTGAAGCTTTCTTT. Translation gives CSASAGAMNTEAFF.

A word on this clonotype: A much bigger clone sits one base away, suggesting this may be a read error. The chain is built from TRBV20-1 and TRBJ1-5, with D possibly matching TRBD1 (6 bases). Germline V gene sequence: CDR1 DFQATT, CDR2 SNEGSKA (reference sequence). CDR3 length: 15 amino acids. CDR3 DNA sequence: TGCAGTGCTAGAATGGGGGCCGGTAGCAATCAGCCCCGGCATTTT. This gives the protein CSARMGAGSNQPRHF.

Ten or more counts support this clonotype. This chain's CDR3 is CASSFPLGGDTQYF. In DNA form, the CDR3 reads TGCGCCAGCAGCTTCCCACTAGGAGGCGATACGCAGTATTTT. The chain couples TRBV5-1 to TRBJ2-3; perhaps TRBD2 as D (5 bases). Per germline, CDR1 SGHRS and CDR2 YFSETQ. V lost 2 bases and J lost 6, with 13 bases in between. The CDR3 is 14 residues long.

The gene calls are TRBV3-1 and TRBJ1-1, with D perhaps TRBD1 (5 bases). Trimming shortened V by 6 bases and J by 4 bases, and 12 bases separated the two germline ends. The CDR3 length is 13 residues. Germline assignment: CDR1 LGHDT and CDR2 YNNKEL (reference sequence). DNA of the CDR3: TGTGCCAGCAGTTGGGGGGGGACCACTGAAGCTTTCTTT. Protein product: CASSWGGTTEAFF. The full variable domain, its missing parts supplied by reference TRBV3-1 and TRBJ1-1, is DTAVSQTPKYLVTQMGNDKSIKCEQNLGHDTMYWYKQDSKKFLKIMFSYNNKELIINETVPNRFSPKSPDKAHLNLHINSLELGDSAVYFCASSWGGTTEAFFGQGTRLTVV.

Ten or more counts support this clonotype. The gene calls are TRBV6-2 or TRBV6-3 and TRBJ2-7, with 11 bases aligning to TRBD1. CDR3 length equals 15 residues. J lost 2 bases, V lost 4 bases, and 4 bases had no gene match. CDR1 MNHEY and CDR2 SVGEGT come from the germline V gene. Here the CDR3 reads CASSWGQGGPYEQYF. The DNA for the CDR3 is TGTGCCAGCAGTTGGGGACAGGGGGGACCCTACGAGCAGTACTTC.

This clonotype appeared many times. J is TRBJ1-2 and V is TRBV5-6, with 10 nucleotides matching TRBD1. The junction had 8 bases not matched to a gene; V was cut back by 4 bases and J by 2 bases. The germline V gene has CDR1 SGHDT and CDR2 YYEEEE. The CDR3 is 16 amino acids. The CDR3 sequence is CASSLTGGDGNYGYTF. In DNA form, the CDR3 reads TGTGCCAGCAGCCTGACAGGGGGCGATGGGAACTATGGCTACACCTTC.